This T cell receptor beta chain emerged from a study of identical twins (dated by TCRdb to the mid-2010s). Notes on the research overall: The study deep-sequenced TCR alpha and beta repertoires from monozygotic twins, unrelated adults of various ages and cord blood to test whether fetal clonotypes persist. To rule out contamination, the twin experiments were replicated at different times with different library preparation protocols.

Results and caveats for the whole study, not just this receptor: Invariant T cells such as MAIT and iNKT could partly confound zero-insertion analyses, although diverse VJ usage argued against such confounding for most clonotypes. In monozygotic twins, recombination models systematically underestimated out-of-frame TCR alpha sharing, but the models matched the sharing seen between unrelated individuals. Abundant cord blood beta clonotypes carried fewer insertions; young adult naive repertoires showed a weaker similar trend, while memory repertoires showed none. Compared with coincidental sharing between unrelated individuals, out-of-frame TCR alpha sequences shared between twins showed an excess of sequences with low generation probability. Because the same donors could not be followed over many years, the conclusions depended on cross-sectional statistical analysis. In beta out-of-frame sequences, excess twin sharing was weaker, because having fewer shared sequences lowered the signal-to-noise ratio.

All donors were healthy Caucasians. The germline V gene gives CDR1 as MGHRA and CDR2 as YSYEKL. For this chain, trimming is 1 base at the V end and 4 bases at the J end, and the number of junction bases without a gene match is 3. From the cysteine up to the phenylalanine, the CDR3 has a length of 15 residues. CDR3 DNA only is kept here, 45 bases in frame from base 1. Details on this clonotype: What antigen it recognizes has not been identified. Qualities for individual bases were not recorded, and no much larger clone is one base off.

Receptor libraries were prepared by 5' RACE. The sequencer was an Illumina HiSeq 2000. A universal primer binding site was introduced by template switching, and a unique molecular identifier was present in the final cDNA, enabling accurate counting of TCR cDNA molecules. First-strand cDNA for TCR alpha and beta chains was synthesized from specific primers in the conserved constant-segment region. To control for contamination, every cDNA library was double barcoded, receiving both a SMART-Mk sample barcode and Illumina barcodes. Two successive PCR steps introduced TruSeq adapter sequences along with Illumina sample barcodes. TCR alpha and beta cDNA libraries were sequenced on the Illumina HiSeq platform with custom primers. As for the original processing: Raw reads were processed with MiGEC to extract unique molecular identifiers, and MiXCR was used to determine CDR3 positions. For each individual, recombination models were inferred using an EM algorithm with the repgenHMM and IGoR tools. Shared clonotype analysis was performed with the tcR package in R, normalizing sharing by the product of cloneset sizes. To study raw recombination free of thymic and clonal selection effects, out-of-frame nonproductive sequences were analyzed. The public reads were reprocessed in TCRdb via fastp at Q25 and MiXCR, keeping in-frame beta chains. Identical CDR3 protein sequences are pooled into one entry, listed with their most common genes and DNA. The V and J calls come from TCRdb's annotation, not from the publication. Present in this sample are 1.5 million to 2 million distinct CDR3 sequences, less than 35% of which were seen just once. More than 0.25% of the sample comes from the top ten.

Rearrangement joined TRBV4-1 to TRBJ2-3, with 9 middle bases fitting TRBD1. The sequencing sample was made of cord blood. This receptor was obtained from a newborn girl in good health. The nucleotide sequence reads TGCGCCAGCAGCCAAGGACAGGGGGGTCCAGATACGCAGTATTTT. It translates to CASSQGQGGPDTQYF.